Shown below are 16 T cell receptor beta chains from a single sample sequenced in a study of T-cell memory formation after mild COVID-19. Each CDR3 protein is one row after TCRdb ran MiXCR on the 5' RACE reads. The table lists over 300,000 distinct CDR3 sequences, around 20% of them singletons. The sample was PBMCs or a T cell subset sorted from them (not recorded which). These receptors were collected from a man aged 18 to 29 who had mild COVID-19 (a few samples of this study predate the infection). Cell type and time point are not known.

This clonotype was picked up a small number of times. V usage is TRBV4-2 and J usage is TRBJ2-7, with D perhaps assigned TRBD1 or TRBD2 (5 bases each). There are 14 residues in the CDR3. Looked up from germline, CDR1 is LGHNA and CDR2 is YNFKEQ. The ends were cut back, 1 base at V and 7 bases at J, with 14 bases in the middle. CDR3 in amino acids: CASSQGQARGEQYF. DNA of the CDR3: TGTGCCAGCAGCCAAGGGCAGGCGAGGGGAGAGCAGTACTTC.

This clonotype was recorded many times. The genes are TRBV6-2 or TRBV6-3 and TRBJ2-5; D is unclear. Germline CDR1 reads MNHEY; CDR2 reads SVGEGT. This CDR3 is 12 amino acids long. Between the trimmed V and J ends, which lost 5 bases and 3 bases, there was a span of 7 bases. CDR3: CASSPTEETQYF. CDR3 nucleotides: TGTGCCAGCAGTCCAACGGAAGAGACCCAGTACTTC.

The rearrangement joins TRBV7-2 to TRBJ2-5; TRBD1 matches 10 bases. Looked up from germline, CDR1 is SGHTA and CDR2 is FQGNSA. The CDR3 spans 15 residues. After removal of 5 bases from V and 5 bases from J, the junction contained 8 bases not matched to a gene. The CDR3 nucleotides read TGTGCCAGCAGCCTAGAATGGGGACAGGGGGAGACCCAGTACTTC. Amino acids: CASSLEWGQGETQYF.

The sample holds a few counts of this clonotype. The V and J genes are TRBV27 and TRBJ1-4; D unclear. The CDR3 loop spans 13 amino acids. Trimming removed 7 bases from V and 8 bases from J, with 14 bases in between. Germline V gives CDR1 MNHEY, CDR2 SMNVEV (reference sequence). The CDR3 is CASKMGRLEKLFF. The CDR3 nucleotides read TGTGCCAGCAAGATGGGCAGGTTGGAAAAACTGTTTTTT. The entire variable domain, with the rest obtained from reference TRBV27 and TRBJ1-4, is as follows: EAQVTQNPRYLITVTGKKLTVTCSQNMNHEYMSWYRQDPGLGLRQIYYSMNVEVTDKGDVPEGYKVSRKEKRNFPLILESPSPNQTSLYFCASKMGRLEKLFFGSGTQLSVL.

This clonotype was seen at least ten times. The V gene is TRBV24-1, the J gene TRBJ2-3; 8 positions match TRBD2. This CDR3 contains 16 residues. Germline V gene sequence: CDR1 KGHDR, CDR2 SFDVKD. The trim removed 0 bases at V and 3 bases at J, leaving 4 bases unmatched. DNA of the CDR3: TGTGCCACCAGTGATTTGCGGCGGGGGGTTACAGATACGCAGTATTTT. It specifies CATSDLRRGVTDTQYF.

J is TRBJ1-5 and V is TRBV18, with no clear D. Germline CDR1 reads KGHSH; CDR2 reads LQKENI. CDR3 length: 15 amino acids. Trimming pared 3 bases from V and 0 bases from J, leaving 9 bases between. CDR3 amino acids: CASSPRVDSNQPQHF. CDR3 nucleotide sequence: TGTGCCAGCTCACCGAGGGTGGATAGCAATCAGCCCCAGCATTTT.

The chain is built from TRBV15 and TRBJ2-3, with D possibly being TRBD1 (7 bases). Germline CDR1 LNHNV, CDR2 YYDKDF (reference sequence). The V gene lost 5 bases and the J gene lost 6 bases, with 12 bases spanning the gap. The CDR3 runs 13 residues. CDR3: CATSGGGADTQYF. CDR3 coding DNA: TGTGCCACCAGCGGAGGGGGCGCGGATACGCAGTATTTT.

Only a few counts were recorded for this clonotype. The V gene is TRBV5-1, the J gene TRBJ2-3; no definite D call. The germline V gene has CDR1 SGHRS and CDR2 YFSETQ. With 3 bases removed from V and 4 bases from J, the gap between germline ends came to 18 bases. The CDR3 sequence is 16 residues long. The CDR3 spells CASSSATRSYPDTQYF. CDR3 DNA sequence: TGCGCCAGCAGCTCGGCTACCCGTTCATACCCAGATACGCAGTATTTT.

This clonotype has more than one count but fewer than ten. J is TRBJ2-1 and V is TRBV7-3; D uncertain. The CDR3 extends over 13 amino acids. Deletions cut 6 bases from V and 4 bases from J, with 10 bases between. Germline V lookup: CDR1 SGHTA, CDR2 FQGTGA. CDR3 nucleotides: TGTGCCAGCAGTCAAGAGGCGTACAATGAGCAGTTCTTC. The encoded protein is CASSQEAYNEQFF.

In this sample, this clonotype turned up a few times. The gene calls are TRBV14 and TRBJ2-7; TRBD2 might be the D (6 bases). Germline V gene lookup returns CDR1 SGHDN and CDR2 FVKESK. This CDR3 is built from 14 residues. Trimming removed 2 bases at V and 1 base at J, with 9 bases between. The CDR3 coding sequence is TGTGCCAGCAGCCAATACGGGGGATCCTACGAGCAGTACTTC. Residues: CASSQYGGSYEQYF.

This clonotype was recorded at least ten times. The rearrangement links TRBV7-3 to TRBJ2-2; either TRBD1 or TRBD2 may fit D (5 bases each). This CDR3 comprises 13 residues. V dropped 5 bases and J dropped 4 bases, with 8 bases sitting between them. Germline CDR1 reads SGHTA; CDR2 reads FQGTGA. The CDR3 spells CASSQGATGELFF. The CDR3 DNA reads TGTGCCAGCAGCCAGGGAGCCACCGGGGAGCTGTTTTTT.

The V call is TRBV7-2, the J call TRBJ1-5; D ambiguous. Trimming shortened V by 2 bases and J by 3 bases, and 8 bases separated the two germline ends. Germline CDR1 and CDR2: SGHTA and FQGNSA. The CDR3 is made up of 14 amino acids. The CDR3: CASSLFDTNQPQHF. The CDR3 coding sequence is TGTGCCAGCAGCTTATTTGACACCAATCAGCCCCAGCATTTT.

This clonotype was counted ten times or more. This rearrangement joins TRBV4-1 to TRBJ1-2; unclear D gene. Germline V gene lookup returns CDR1 MGHRA and CDR2 YSYEKL. The ends were cut back, 1 base at V and 10 bases at J, with 10 bases in the middle. This CDR3 comprises 12 residues. CDR3 sequence (DNA): TGCGCCAGCAGCCAAGCGGCGGGTGACTACACCTTC. Its protein product is CASSQAAGDYTF.

This clonotype has just a few counts. The chain couples TRBV12-3 or TRBV12-4 to TRBJ2-7; D call uncertain. V was trimmed by 4 bases and J by 3 bases, leaving 7 bases between them. CDR3 length: 12 residues. The CDR3 sequence: CASSSDGYEQYF. CDR3 nucleotide sequence: TGTGCCAGCAGTTCGGACGGCTACGAGCAGTACTTC.

The chain has TRBV5-8 and TRBJ2-3, with D possibly TRBD1 on 5 matching bases. Germline V gene sequence: CDR1 SGHTS, CDR2 YDEGEE. The CDR3 length is 14 residues. Trimming shortened V by 3 bases and J by 0 bases, and 8 bases separated the two germline ends. The CDR3 sequence: CASSSPGSTDTQYF. The CDR3 DNA reads TGTGCCAGCAGCTCTCCAGGGAGCACAGATACGCAGTATTTT.

V usage is TRBV24-1 and J usage is TRBJ2-7; no firm D call. The V end was cut by 5 bases, the J end by 2 bases, with 21 bases between. CDR1 is KGHDR, CDR2 SFDVKD, per germline. There are 17 residues in the CDR3. The CDR3 DNA reads as TGTGCCACCAGTGCCCTCACTTCGGTACACTTAACCTACGAGCAGTACTTC. Protein sequence: CATSALTSVHLTYEQYF.